This T cell receptor beta chain is from a study of response to subunit inactivated influenza vaccine. Overall study findings and caveats: The authors proposed limited new T cell recruitment per seasonal influenza vaccination.

Germline trimming cut 8 bases from V and 1 base from J; bases unmatched to any gene: 17. The CDR3 has 19 residues. Germline V gives CDR1 MNHEY, CDR2 SMNVEV (reference sequence). TCRdb used MiXCR to reprocess the RT-PCR reads, holding one entry per CDR3 protein. The sample holds roughly 650,000 distinct CDR3 sequences, 11% to 15% seen once. There are a few counts of this clonotype. As yet, its antigen is unknown. The receptor comes from a man aged 45-60 years who received an inactivated influenza vaccine. The genes are TRBV27 and TRBJ2-1, with 10 bases aligning to TRBD2. This material consisted of PBMCs from blood, taken roughly 2 weeks before vaccination. The CDR3 sequence: CASCRVALAGVGSYNEQFF. CDR3 in DNA: TGTGCCAGCTGCCGGGTAGCGCTAGCGGGGGTTGGGTCCTACAATGAGCAGTTCTTC.